This entry lists 21 T cell receptor beta chains sequenced from one sample in a study of OX40 agonist ivuxolimab in advanced cancers. The protocol was immunoSEQ multiplex PCR, while the TCRdb copy is restricted to in-frame clones and leaves out a portion. The sample has about 69,000 clones; approximately 81% are singletons. The source material was CD4+ or CD8+ T cells sorted from blood, sampled in a trial of the OX40 agonist ivuxolimab. All receptors derive from an adult with an advanced solid tumor such as melanoma, head and neck, liver or kidney cancer.

CDR3 amino acids: CASSFVGGAEAFF. The CDR3 coding sequence is TGTGCCAGCAGCTTCGTAGGCGGGGCTGAAGCTTTCTTT. This chain connects TRBV7-9 to TRBJ1-1; D gene ambiguous. The CDR3 loop spans 13 amino acids. CDR1 is SEHNR, CDR2 FQNEAQ, per germline (reference sequence). Trimming took 3 bases from V and 6 from J, leaving 11 bases between them.

This clone was seen a single time. V and J are TRBV4-2 and TRBJ1-4, with D uncertain. The CDR3 is 13 amino acids. Germline CDR1 and CDR2: LGHNA and YNFKEQ. Trimming removed 0 bases from V and 7 bases from J, with 6 bases in between. CDR3 residues: CASSQDLSEKLFF. As DNA, the CDR3 is TGTGCCAGCAGCCAAGATCTGAGTGAAAAACTGTTTTTT.

The chain carries TRBV7-8 and TRBJ2-7; either TRBD1 or TRBD2 may fit D (5 bases each). Germline V lookup: CDR1 SGHVS, CDR2 FQNEAQ. The V end lost 5 bases, the J end lost 6 bases, and 20 bases lay between the germline ends. This CDR3 is 15 amino acids long. The CDR3: CASSPSGTLPGEQYF. Here the CDR3 DNA reads TGTGCCAGCAGCCCCTCCGGGACCCTCCCGGGCGAGCAGTACTTC.

This sequence joins TRBV2 and TRBJ1-2; a weak D match, TRBD1 (6 bases). V gave up 6 bases and J gave up 8 bases, with 16 bases separating them. The CDR3 contains 13 residues. CDR1 is SNHLY, CDR2 FYNNEI, per germline. The CDR3 bases are TGTGCCAGCAGGGAATCAGGGGTTGGGGGCTACACCTTC. This codes for CASRESGVGGYTF.

The chain links TRBV18 to TRBJ2-1; TRBD2 matches at 9 bases. CDR3 size: 17 residues. V shed 3 bases, J shed 4 bases, and the junction held 10 bases outside the gene matches. From germline, CDR1 is KGHSH and CDR2 LQKENI. CDR3 DNA sequence: TGTGCCAGCTCACCGAGGGCAGCGGGGGGCTCTTACAATGAGCAGTTCTTC. Translated: CASSPRAAGGSYNEQFF.

V gene TRBV5-4 combines with J gene TRBJ2-1, with TRBD1 identical over 11 bases. Germline loops: CDR1 SGHNT, CDR2 YYREEE (reference sequence). The CDR3 totals 15 residues. The V and J ends lost 4 bases and 4 bases, in that order; junction bases with no gene match: 4. The chain's CDR3 is CASSRDRGFYNEQFF. CDR3 in DNA: TGTGCCAGCAGCCGGGACAGGGGGTTTTACAATGAGCAGTTCTTC.

J is TRBJ2-2 and V is TRBV2, with 8 positions matching TRBD1. Looked up from germline, CDR1 is SNHLY and CDR2 is FYNNEI. The junction had 13 bases not matched to a gene; V was cut back by 4 bases and J by 6 bases. This CDR3 comprises 17 residues. CDR3 region: CASSGQGLDGVSGELFF. The CDR3 DNA reads TGTGCCAGCAGTGGACAGGGGTTAGATGGTGTTTCCGGGGAGCTGTTTTTT.

The J gene is TRBJ2-7, the V gene TRBV6-6, with D maybe TRBD1 (6 bases). Germline V gene lookup returns CDR1 MNHNY and CDR2 SVGAGI (reference sequence). Deletions cut 6 bases from V and 8 bases from J, with 17 bases between. This CDR3 region has 13 residues. This chain's CDR3 is CASRDEQGFKQYF. The DNA for the CDR3 is TGTGCCAGCAGGGATGAACAGGGTTTTAAGCAGTACTTC.

The chain couples TRBV5-1 to TRBJ2-5; TRBD2 agrees at 7 bases. This CDR3 is built from 14 residues. The germline V gene has CDR1 SGHRS and CDR2 YFSETQ. Trimming cost V 4 bases and J 5 bases; bases outside gene matches: 8. CDR3 nucleotide sequence: TGCGCCAGCAGCACTAAGACTAGCTGGGAGACCCAGTACTTC. It translates to CASSTKTSWETQYF.

The rearrangement uses TRBV27 and TRBJ1-5, with a tentative D call TRBD1 (6 bases). The CDR3 covers 15 residues. Germline V lookup: CDR1 MNHEY, CDR2 SMNVEV (reference sequence). The germline V and J ends were trimmed by 3 bases and 1 base, with 10 bases remaining between them. In nucleotides, the CDR3 is TGTGCCAGCAGTTTGGGGCAGGGGAGCAATCAGCCCCAGCATTTT. Amino acids: CASSLGQGSNQPQHF.

The chain combines TRBV18 with TRBJ2-5; no definite D call. CDR3 size: 12 residues. Between the trimmed V and J ends, which lost 4 bases and 1 base, there was a span of 4 bases. CDR1 and CDR2 from the germline V gene are KGHSH and LQKENI. The CDR3 DNA follows: TGTGCCAGCTCACGATTCCAAGAGACCCAGTACTTC. Encoded protein: CASSRFQETQYF.

This clone showed up many times. V usage is TRBV2 and J usage is TRBJ2-2; tentative D call: TRBD2 (6 bases). The V gene's germline CDR1 is SNHLY and CDR2 FYNNEI. The CDR3 has 15 amino acids. The V gene lost 0 bases and the J gene lost 4 bases, with 9 bases spanning the gap. CDR3 region: CASSEAGGGTGELFF. CDR3 in DNA: TGTGCCAGCAGTGAAGCTGGGGGAGGCACCGGGGAGCTGTTTTTT.

CDR3 protein: CSGRQGGTQYF. The CDR3 DNA follows: TGCAGTGGAAGGCAGGGGGGGACCCAGTACTTC. The chain couples TRBV20-1 to TRBJ2-5; weak D call: TRBD1 (7 bases). Germline V gene sequence: CDR1 DFQATT, CDR2 SNEGSKA (reference sequence). This CDR3 comprises 11 residues. The V end lost 7 bases, the J end lost 7 bases, and 13 bases lay between the germline ends.

J is TRBJ2-7 and V is TRBV5-1; D not certain. Germline CDR1 is SGHRS and CDR2 is YFSETQ. CDR3 length equals 15 residues. The ends were cut back, 0 bases at V and 2 bases at J, with 12 bases in the middle. Here the CDR3 DNA reads TGCGCCAGCAGCTTGGTAGGGTCAGGCGCCTACGAGCAGTACTTC. Translating gives CASSLVGSGAYEQYF.

This chain uses TRBV5-3 with TRBJ1-1; TRBD1 is a possible D gene (5 bases). TRBV5-3 is marked as an open reading frame, function uncertain. The V and J ends lost 3 bases and 1 base respectively, with 22 bases between them. CDR3 length: 18 residues. CDR3 sequence (DNA): TGTGCCAGAAGCTGGGGCGTGAATTTCTCCCGAAAGAACACTGAAGCTTTCTTT. Translation: CARSWGVNFSRKNTEAFF.

Here the CDR3 DNA reads TGTGCCAGCAGTGACAGGGCAAGCTCCTACGAGCAGTACTTC. Translating it yields CASSDRASSYEQYF. The rearrangement joins TRBV2 to TRBJ2-7; weak D call: TRBD1 (5 bases). Trimming stripped 3 bases from V and 0 bases from J, with 9 bases between. The CDR3 runs 14 residues. The V gene's germline CDR1 is SNHLY and CDR2 FYNNEI.

CDR3: CASSLDGQAQETQYF. The CDR3, as DNA: TGCGCCAGCAGCTTGGATGGACAGGCCCAAGAGACCCAGTACTTC. The chain couples TRBV5-1 to TRBJ2-5; 7 bases map to TRBD1. CDR1 SGHRS and CDR2 YFSETQ come from the germline V gene. The CDR3 is 15 residues long. V gave up 0 bases and J gave up 1 base; unmatched junction bases: 3.

This chain uses TRBV28 with TRBJ1-2; D remains ambiguous. V lost 3 bases and J 1 base, leaving 3 bases between the germline ends. This CDR3 is built from 12 residues. Germline V gene lookup returns CDR1 MDHEN and CDR2 SYDVKM. This CDR3 reads CASSLGNYGYTF. The DNA for the CDR3 is TGTGCCAGCAGTTTGGGTAACTATGGCTACACCTTC.

The chain carries TRBV10-3 and TRBJ2-4; the match to TRBD2 covers 8 bases. In germline, CDR1 is ENHRY, CDR2 SYGVKD. The V gene end was trimmed by 4 bases and the J gene end by 1 base; junction bases not matched to a gene: 9. This CDR3 spans 17 amino acids. CDR3 sequence (DNA): TGTGCCATCAGTGCGTCGGGGGGGCCCGGCGCCAAAAACATTCAGTACTTC. Encoded protein: CAISASGGPGAKNIQYF.

The chain uses TRBV27 and TRBJ2-4, with 8 bases that match TRBD1. This CDR3 comprises 18 residues. Per the germline V gene, CDR1 is MNHEY and CDR2 is SMNVEV (reference sequence). V was pared by 3 bases and J by 1 base, with 11 bases of the junction left unmatched. The CDR3 sequence is CASSFLGRGRGAKNIQYF. The CDR3 DNA is TGTGCCAGCAGTTTTTTAGGCAGGGGGCGAGGGGCCAAAAACATTCAGTACTTC.

The chain employs TRBV2 and TRBJ1-5; no clear D. Deletions cut 7 bases from V and 4 bases from J, with 14 bases between. The CDR3 extends over 14 amino acids. Germline loops: CDR1 SNHLY, CDR2 FYNNEI. CDR3 sequence: CASTAAATNQPQHF. The CDR3 DNA reads as TGTGCCAGCACGGCCGCAGCAACAAATCAGCCCCAGCATTTT.